This T cell receptor (beta chain) stems from a study of CD4 and CD8 cells across lung adenocarcinoma regions. The CDR3 runs to 16 residues. Germline CDR1 MNHNS, CDR2 SASEGT. TCRdb re-derived calls from the PCR reads in MiXCR, one entry per CDR3 protein. The repertoire has about 23,000 distinct CDR3 sequences, over 40% of them found once; the top ten carry about 22%. The patients had localized lung adenocarcinoma, a non-small cell subtype. Only a few counts were recorded for this clonotype. This rearrangement joins TRBV6-1 to TRBJ2-1; 8 bases fit TRBD2. The better agreement between TRBJ2-7 and the DNA end casts doubt on the J call. This clonotype originated in a male donor with lung adenocarcinoma. The CD4 and CD8 labels of this study may be unreliable. What was sequenced was CD4+ T cells from the center of a lung tumor. The CDR3 spells CASSRTGTRGDYEQYF. The CDR3 DNA reads TGTGCCAGCAGTCGTACCGGGACTAGGGGAGATTACGAGCAGTACTTC.